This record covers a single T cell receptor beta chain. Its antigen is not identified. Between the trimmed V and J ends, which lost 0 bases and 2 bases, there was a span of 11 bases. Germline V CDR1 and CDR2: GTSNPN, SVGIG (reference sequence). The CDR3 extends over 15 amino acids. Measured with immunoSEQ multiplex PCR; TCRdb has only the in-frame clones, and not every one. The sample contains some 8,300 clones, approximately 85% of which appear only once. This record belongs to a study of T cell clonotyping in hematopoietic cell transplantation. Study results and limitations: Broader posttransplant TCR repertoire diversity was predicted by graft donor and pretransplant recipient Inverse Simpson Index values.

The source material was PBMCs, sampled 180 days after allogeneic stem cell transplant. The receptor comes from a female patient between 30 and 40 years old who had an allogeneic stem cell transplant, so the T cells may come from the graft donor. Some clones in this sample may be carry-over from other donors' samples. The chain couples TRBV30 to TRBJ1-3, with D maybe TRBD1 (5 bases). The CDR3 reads CAWSVGGRAGNTIYF. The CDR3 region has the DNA TGTGCCTGGAGTGTAGGCGGCAGGGCTGGAAACACCATATATTTT.